This T cell receptor beta chain was captured in a study of blood T cells in healthy people across ages. PCR was performed a second time for roughly 7 to 11 cycles using a sample-barcoded 5' primer and a J-beta primer mix. TCRdb independently ran MiXCR on the 5' RACE reads; one entry per CDR3 protein. The sample lists over 600,000 distinct CDR3 sequences, roughly three fifths seen once, with roughly 25% in the top ten. Sequences were obtained from blood. The TCR sequence derives from a man aged 40-49 years in good health.

For the CDR3, the DNA is TGTGCCAGCAGCCCGACAGGTTTGGTAGCGGGAGTAGGTGAGCAGTTCTTC. Translating gives CASSPTGLVAGVGEQFF. The chain recombines TRBV3-1 with TRBJ2-1; TRBD2 matches 9 bases. Germline CDR1 and CDR2: LGHDT and YNNKEL (reference sequence). This CDR3 comprises 17 residues. The J segment lost 9 bases and the V segment lost 4 bases, leaving 16 bases of the junction unmatched.